This is a list of T cell receptor beta chains from one sample in a study of T-cell reconstitution after alpha-beta-depleted transplantation in children. Via MiXCR, TCRdb re-called the PCR reads, giving one row per CDR3 protein. This table holds a few hundred thousand distinct CDR3 sequences, roughly 13% found once. Sequenced material: PBMCs, mostly from graft donor cells, taken 360 days after TCRalphabeta/CD19-depleted stem cell transplant. The receptors were sampled from a male patient younger than 18 who had a stem cell transplant for acute myeloid leukemia, so the T cells may come from the graft donor. The conserved cysteine and the conserved F or W are not part of the CDR3 here. The order of the fields is V gene, CDR3 protein.

TRBV28	ASNFYATNEKLF
TRBV7-2	ASSRQQGSPDTQY
TRBV4-2	ASSQDLGGGRETDTQY
TRBV4-1	ASSQDSRGLAGGPTSGNYEQY
TRBV20-1	SARGSNQPQH
TRBV5-1	ASSLVGGLAGVGEQF
TRBV6-2/TRBV6-3	ASTQETQY
TRBV6-5	ASSYEPGTTVSEAF
TRBV5-1	ASSSGHPNTGELF
TRBV7-2	ASSLEWGGSYEQY
TRBV11-2	ASSPGQYFNTEAF
TRBV2	ASSEAGGPGNEQF
TRBV19	ASTHPTGNSGANVLT
TRBV6-1	ASSQDKRDEQY
TRBV12-3/TRBV12-4	ASAPIERRNTGELF
TRBV11-3	ASSPPGLATNEQF
TRBV12-3/TRBV12-4	ASSQSSGRGDTQY
TRBV5-1	ASSLHGGTGAYNEQF
TRBV7-2	ASSLKGPNTIY
TRBV25-1	ASSSLGTRNTEAF
TRBV7-2	ASSHRDFYGYT
TRBV6-4	ASTRMGWPSRQFFVMGPGEQF
TRBV29-1	SGGGGRAAYEQY
TRBV14	ASSHYRGRATDTQY
TRBV20-1	SARVGLAGAVNEQF
TRBV29-1	SVDRTGATYEQY
TRBV7-2	ASTLAHTAAYEQY
TRBV20-1	SAALTSGFYEQY
TRBV6-2/TRBV6-3	ASSKVSGVAPNEQF
TRBV4-3	ASSQSQSSYNEQF
TRBV5-4	ASSLGRLPAWGTGELF
TRBV27	ASSLSGQGASYEQY
TRBV5-4	ASSLARLAGDDNEQF
TRBV5-1	ASSPRTSGSGTDTQY
TRBV4-3	ASSQDLGISADTQY
TRBV7-8	ASNHGRASGSIGELF
TRBV28	ASSARTVQGTDTQY
TRBV4-3	ASSQAPGTYEQY
TRBV5-1	ASSLVGEREDTQY
TRBV28	ASRNSYPPTGSSGETQY
TRBV24-1	ATSDLRRFDTRGSYEQY
TRBV12-3/TRBV12-4	ASSSGLSDIYEQY
TRBV29-1	SVLGQGVEEAF
TRBV9	ASSVTVSANTGELF
TRBV29-1	SVWTGTDGYT
TRBV11-2	ASSTRLDNEQF
TRBV15	ATSREGTGELF